One T cell receptor (beta chain) is described in this entry. This specimen comes from a study of blood T cell repertoires in COVID-19. Background on the study: T cells, B-cell-depleted T cells, or PBMCs provided the cDNA or gDNA that served as material.

The repertoire was sequenced with immunoSEQ multiplex PCR; TCRdb's copy has only in-frame clones and lacks some. The sample has around 300,000 clones, nearly 90% seen once. The CDR3 has 17 residues. Germline V gene data show CDR1 as ENHRY and CDR2 as SYGVKD. V gave up 0 bases and J gave up 5 bases; unmatched junction bases: 11. The sample was PBMCs or T cells enriched from blood (not recorded which). This chain joins TRBV10-3 and TRBJ2-3, with 7 nucleotides matching TRBD2. The clonotype was recovered from a woman between 18 and 29 years old with acute COVID-19. The CDR3 DNA reads as TGTGCCATCAGTGAGTCGGGGACTATTAGACGGATAGATACGCAGTATTTT. Its translation: CAISESGTIRRIDTQYF.